One sample yielded the 32 T cell receptor beta chains listed below, sequenced in a study of cytomegalovirus exposure and HLA in healthy donors. The study ran its PCR with 60 Vbeta and 13 Jbeta primers. Produced via immunoSEQ multiplex PCR; TCRdb's table is partial and in-frame only. Here the sample spans about 120,000 clones, around 69% being singletons. The sequencing input was PBMCs. The source is a man aged 45-65 years in good health and CMV-seropositive.

The V gene is TRBV5-4, the J gene TRBJ2-7, with D possibly being TRBD1 (5 bases). The germline gives CDR1 SGHNT, CDR2 YYREEE (reference sequence). CDR3 size: 13 residues. The V end was cut by 2 bases, the J end by 3 bases, with 9 bases between. The DNA for the CDR3 is TGTGCCAGCAGCTTTCGCGACAGCTACGAGCAGTACTTC. It codes for CASSFRDSYEQYF.

This clone has a single count. This chain connects TRBV5-1 to TRBJ1-2; weak D call: TRBD1 (6 bases). V lost 3 bases and J 5 bases, leaving 14 bases between the germline ends. The CDR3 runs 14 residues. Germline V gives CDR1 SGHRS, CDR2 YFSETQ. Here the CDR3 DNA reads TGCGCCAGCAGCTGGCCGACAACAGGGTATGGCTACACCTTC. It encodes CASSWPTTGYGYTF.

This clone occurred once. This chain connects TRBV6-5 to TRBJ1-6, with D maybe TRBD1 (5 bases). The germline V gene encodes CDR1 MNHEY and CDR2 SVGAGI. The length of the CDR3 is 13 residues. V dropped 7 bases and J dropped 8 bases, with 12 bases sitting between them. In DNA, the CDR3 is TGTGCCAGCATCCCCCCGGGGGATTCACCCCTCCACTTT. Translated, it gives CASIPPGDSPLHF.

This clone was seen only a few times. CDR3 nucleotides: TGTGCCAGCAGCTTAGATTTCAGGGTCGGCTATGGCTACACCTTC. It yields the protein CASSLDFRVGYGYTF. The rearrangement links TRBV13 to TRBJ1-2, with D perhaps TRBD1 (5 bases). This CDR3 spans 15 amino acids. Deletions cut 1 base from V and 4 bases from J, with 13 bases between. CDR1 is PRHDT, CDR2 FYEKMQ, per germline (reference sequence).

The DNA for the CDR3 is TGCGCCAGCAGCTTGAGTAACGGACTAGCCGGCTTGGATGAGCAGTTCTTC. This gives the protein CASSLSNGLAGLDEQFF. V is TRBV5-1 and J is TRBJ2-1; 8 bases map to TRBD2. This CDR3 comprises 17 residues. Germline CDR1 and CDR2: SGHRS and YFSETQ. Trimming removed 1 base from V and 8 bases from J; junction bases left unmatched: 14.

This clone was observed a handful of times. This rearrangement joins TRBV6-1 to TRBJ2-7, with 10 nucleotides matching TRBD1. The J segment lost 6 bases and the V segment lost 10 bases, leaving 9 bases of the junction unmatched. CDR1 and CDR2 (germline): MNHNS, SASEGT. This CDR3 contains 13 residues. CDR3 protein: CATQRTGGFEQYF. The DNA for the CDR3 is TGTGCCACCCAAAGGACAGGGGGGTTCGAGCAGTACTTC.

This clone was detected only once. This sequence joins TRBV29-1 and TRBJ2-3; D possibly corresponds to TRBD2 (6 bases). Germline lookup yields CDR1 SQVTM and CDR2 ANQGSEA. V was cut by 1 base and J by 2 bases, with 7 bases left in between. This CDR3 is built from 13 residues. The CDR3 loop reads CSVEGDSTDTQYF. The DNA of the CDR3 is TGCAGCGTTGAAGGGGACTCCACAGATACGCAGTATTTT.

The V and J genes are TRBV5-1 and TRBJ2-1; no clear D. The CDR3 has 14 amino acids. Trimming stripped 4 bases from V and 7 bases from J, with 15 bases between. The germline V gene encodes CDR1 SGHRS and CDR2 YFSETQ. The CDR3 protein is CASSLWAGNNEQFF. The CDR3 DNA sequence: TGCGCCAGCAGCCTGTGGGCAGGCAATAATGAGCAGTTCTTC.

The rearrangement links TRBV27 to TRBJ1-1; weak D call: TRBD1 (6 bases). This CDR3 comprises 13 residues. Germline loops: CDR1 MNHEY, CDR2 SMNVEV (reference sequence). Between the trimmed V and J ends, which lost 3 bases and 7 bases, there was a span of 12 bases. CDR3 nucleotide sequence: TGTGCCAGCAGTTTCGTCCAGGGGCATGAAGCTTTCTTT. Translated, it gives CASSFVQGHEAFF.

J is TRBJ2-3 and V is TRBV4-1, with 10 bases matching TRBD1. Germline V gives CDR1 MGHRA, CDR2 YSYEKL. CDR3 size: 17 residues. V lost 3 bases and J lost 2; bases outside the gene matches: 8. CDR3 region: CASSQPDRGPTTDTQYF. In nucleotides, the CDR3 is TGCGCCAGCAGCCAGCCAGACAGGGGGCCGACCACAGATACGCAGTATTTT.

This chain uses TRBV19 with TRBJ1-2, with 7 bases lining up with TRBD1. This CDR3 region has 13 residues. V dropped 8 bases and J dropped 8; count of bases not matched to a gene: 11. Per germline, CDR1 LNHDA and CDR2 SQIVND (reference sequence). In nucleotides, the CDR3 is TGTGCCAGTGACACCGGGACAGCACTCGGCTACACCTTC. Translated: CASDTGTALGYTF.

V usage is TRBV4-2 and J usage is TRBJ2-2; 14 nucleotides match TRBD2. The length of the CDR3 is 18 residues. Trimming removed 0 bases from V and 6 bases from J; junction bases left unmatched: 6. The germline gives CDR1 LGHNA, CDR2 YNFKEQ. The CDR3 loop is CASSQEREGLAGAGELFF. The CDR3 DNA follows: TGTGCCAGCAGCCAAGAGAGGGAGGGACTAGCGGGAGCCGGGGAGCTGTTTTTT.

The sample holds a few counts of this clone. The rearrangement links TRBV19 to TRBJ2-6; D is undetermined. CDR3 length equals 16 residues. The germline V gene encodes CDR1 LNHDA and CDR2 SQIVND (reference sequence). Trimming stripped 4 bases from V and 5 bases from J, with 15 bases between. The CDR3 is CASSKEQTVWANVLTF. CDR3 nucleotides: TGTGCCAGTAGTAAGGAACAGACCGTCTGGGCCAACGTCCTGACTTTC.

The V and J genes are TRBV5-1 and TRBJ1-2, with 9 positions matching TRBD1. The CDR3 length is 14 residues. CDR1 and CDR2 from the germline V gene are SGHRS and YFSETQ. Trimming cost V 4 bases and J 7 bases; bases outside gene matches: 8. The CDR3 nucleotides are TGCGCCAGCAGCCCCGATCCGGGACAGGGTGGCTACACCTTC. Translation gives CASSPDPGQGGYTF. The full variable domain, completed using reference TRBV5-1 and TRBJ1-2, is KAGVTQTPRYLIKTRGQQVTLSCSPISGHRSVSWYQQTPGQGLQFLFEYFSETQRNKGNFPGRFSGRQFSNSRSEMNVSTLELGDSALYLCASSPDPGQGGYTFGSGTRLTVV.

This chain links TRBV12-5 with TRBJ2-7; D might be TRBD1 (6 bases). V gave up 0 bases and J gave up 0 bases, with 9 bases separating them. Per germline, CDR1 LGHNT and CDR2 FRNRAP. This CDR3 comprises 15 residues. This CDR3 is CASGLVTGSSYEQYF. The CDR3, as DNA: TGTGCTAGTGGTTTGGTAACAGGGAGCTCCTACGAGCAGTACTTC.

The V gene is TRBV4-1, the J gene TRBJ1-2; TRBD1 aligns across 7 bases. Germline V gives CDR1 MGHRA, CDR2 YSYEKL. The length of the CDR3 is 15 residues. V was clipped by 4 bases and J by 0 bases; unmatched bases: 5. CDR3 amino acids: CASSLTGSANYGYTF. The CDR3 coding sequence is TGCGCCAGCAGCCTGACAGGGTCAGCTAACTATGGCTACACCTTC.

This chain connects TRBV7-9 to TRBJ2-1, with D possibly TRBD1 on 5 matching bases. The germline gives CDR1 SEHNR, CDR2 FQNEAQ (reference sequence). Between the trimmed V and J ends, which lost 6 bases and 8 bases, there was a span of 11 bases. The CDR3 covers 12 residues. CDR3 bases: TGTGCCAGCAGATCCGACAGCGATGAGCAGTTCTTC. Translated, it gives CASRSDSDEQFF.

This clone was seen a single time. The chain recombines TRBV19 with TRBJ2-7; possibly TRBD1 for D (5 bases). The CDR3 contains 14 residues. Trimming removed 3 bases at V and 3 bases at J, with 12 bases between. CDR1 LNHDA and CDR2 SQIVND come from the germline V gene (reference sequence). CDR3 nucleotides: TGTGCCAGTAGTATTAGGGGCACGCTCTACGAGCAGTACTTC. Translation gives CASSIRGTLYEQYF.

The chain uses TRBV5-1 and TRBJ2-7, with a tentative D call TRBD2 (5 bases). V lost 0 bases to trimming and J lost 8 bases, with 12 bases between them. CDR1 and CDR2 (germline): SGHRS, YFSETQ. The CDR3 loop spans 13 amino acids. As DNA, the CDR3 is TGCGCCAGCAGCTTGGCCATCGGGGTACAGCAGTACTTC. Protein product: CASSLAIGVQQYF.

The gene calls are TRBV15 and TRBJ1-3, with D perhaps TRBD1 (5 bases). CDR3 length: 16 amino acids. From germline, CDR1 is LNHNV and CDR2 YYDKDF (reference sequence). The ends were cut back, 0 bases at V and 3 bases at J, with 12 bases in the middle. The CDR3 spells CATSREGRGFGNTIYF. The CDR3 DNA reads as TGTGCCACCAGCAGAGAAGGGAGGGGCTTTGGAAACACCATATATTTT.

The chain joins TRBV7-2 to TRBJ2-1; 10 bases are a match to TRBD2. Germline V gene sequence: CDR1 SGHTA, CDR2 FQGNSA. The CDR3 spans 14 residues. J gave up 7 bases and V 7 bases, and 7 bases lay outside the gene matches. The CDR3 is CASTPLAGVNEQFF. The DNA for the CDR3 is TGTGCCAGCACCCCGCTAGCGGGAGTAAATGAGCAGTTCTTC.

CDR3 sequence (DNA): TGTGCCAGCTCCCTCCGGACACCCCAAGAGACCCAGTACTTC. Translated, it gives CASSLRTPQETQYF. The chain combines TRBV16 with TRBJ2-5; tentatively, D is TRBD1 (5 bases). Germline-derived CDR1 and CDR2 are KGHSY and FQNENV. The ends were cut back, 8 bases at V and 1 base at J, with 14 bases in the middle. The CDR3 extends over 14 amino acids.

The CDR3 DNA follows: TGTGCCATCAGTGAACTGAAGACAGATACGCAGTATTTT. Translating gives CAISELKTDTQYF. V and J are TRBV10-3 and TRBJ2-3; no firm D call. Deletions cut 3 bases from V and 3 bases from J, with 7 bases between. The CDR3 sequence is 13 residues long. Germline CDR1 and CDR2: ENHRY and SYGVKD.

The chain combines TRBV10-2 with TRBJ1-3, with 11 positions matching TRBD1. This CDR3 region has 18 residues. Germline V gene lookup returns CDR1 WSHSY and CDR2 SAAADI. V gave up 4 bases and J gave up 0 bases; unmatched junction bases: 8. The CDR3 sequence is CASSGSGQGVSSGNTIYF. CDR3 in DNA: TGCGCCAGCAGTGGCTCGGGACAGGGGGTGAGCTCTGGAAACACCATATATTTT.

V is TRBV7-9 and J is TRBJ2-2; tentative D call: TRBD2 (5 bases). The V end lost 3 bases, the J end lost 3 bases, and 8 bases lay between the germline ends. The CDR3 length is 14 residues. The V gene's germline CDR1 is SEHNR and CDR2 FQNEAQ (reference sequence). CDR3 DNA sequence: TGTGCCAGCAGCTTCCTGAGGGACACCGGGGAGCTGTTTTTT. This gives the protein CASSFLRDTGELFF. The complete variable domain, with remaining parts taken from reference TRBV7-9 and TRBJ2-2, reads DTGVSQNPRHKITKRGQNVTFRCDPISEHNRLYWYRQTLGQGPEFLTYFQNEAQLEKSRLLSDRFSAERPKGSFSTLEIQRTEQGDSAMYLCASSFLRDTGELFFGEGSRLTVL.

V gene TRBV10-1 combines with J gene TRBJ2-3; 8 nucleotides align to TRBD1. Germline loops: CDR1 WNHNN, CDR2 SYGVQD (reference sequence). The CDR3 is made up of 14 amino acids. The trim removed 6 bases at V and 5 bases at J, leaving 7 bases unmatched. The CDR3 nucleotides read TGCGCCAGCAGCAAAACAGGGGGTCAAGATACGCAGTATTTT. It translates to CASSKTGGQDTQYF.

The chain links TRBV5-6 to TRBJ1-5, with TRBD1 matching 7 bases. J lost 2 bases, V lost 0 bases, and 8 bases had no gene match. Germline V lookup: CDR1 SGHDT, CDR2 YYEEEE. CDR3 length equals 17 residues. The CDR3: CASSLGQGVYGNQPQHF. DNA for the CDR3: TGTGCCAGCAGCTTGGGGCAGGGGGTTTATGGCAATCAGCCCCAGCATTTT.

The chain uses TRBV21-1 and TRBJ2-7; the D call TRBD1 from the table was never checked on the DNA. TRBV21-1 is termed a pseudogene. This CDR3 has 16 residues. The CDR3 DNA reads TGTGCCAGCAGGTCCGGGACAGGGAGACAACCCTACGAGCAGTACTTC. The encoded protein is CASRSGTGRQPYEQYF.

This clone has a handful of counts. The rearrangement uses TRBV4-3 and TRBJ1-1; weak D call: TRBD1 (6 bases). In germline, CDR1 is LGHNA, CDR2 YSLEER. The V and J ends lost 6 bases and 8 bases respectively, with 16 bases between them. The CDR3 covers 13 residues. The CDR3 DNA reads TGCGCCAGCAGTCAACAGGGAGACAGGGAAGCTTTCTTT. As protein: CASSQQGDREAFF.

This clone was seen only a few times. CDR3 nucleotide sequence: TGTGCCAGCAGAAGTCGGTGGTACAATGAGCAGTTCTTC. Translating gives CASRSRWYNEQFF. The rearrangement links TRBV6-5 to TRBJ2-1, with D uncertain. The CDR3 length is 13 residues. V was cut by 6 bases and J by 4 bases, with 10 bases left in between. Germline-derived CDR1 and CDR2 are MNHEY and SVGAGI.

This chain links TRBV29-1 with TRBJ1-5, with a weak D call TRBD1 (6 bases). Germline lookup yields CDR1 SQVTM and CDR2 ANQGSEA. Trimming stripped 5 bases from V and 1 base from J, with 9 bases between. CDR3 length equals 13 residues. The CDR3: CSVLDSSNQPQHF. CDR3 DNA sequence: TGCAGCGTTTTGGACAGCAGCAATCAGCCCCAGCATTTT.

This clone was observed a handful of times. The chain combines TRBV15 with TRBJ2-3, with D tentatively TRBD2 (5 bases). V was trimmed by 3 bases and J by 0 bases, leaving 7 bases between them. The length of the CDR3 is 14 residues. The germline V gene encodes CDR1 LNHNV and CDR2 YYDKDF (reference sequence). CDR3 bases: TGTGCCACCAGCAGTAGCGTTAGCACAGATACGCAGTATTTT. Its protein product is CATSSSVSTDTQYF.